The rows below give T cell receptor beta chains drawn from one sample of a study of control samples from healthy donors and cancer patients. Libraries were prepared by immunoSEQ multiplex PCR; TCRdb keeps only in-frame clonotypes and omits some of them. The sample shows 95,000 to 150,000 clones, approximately 91% of them seen only once. The sequenced sample was blood. Every receptor here comes from a woman under 30 in good health. CDR3s leave out the opening cysteine and the closing phenylalanine or tryptophan.

>TRBV5-1|14
ASSFQPGASFDEQY
>TRBV7-2|13
ASSLQVQAKNIQY
>TRBV5-1|12
ASSFWGRPDTQY
>TRBV27|13
ASREGGTGAYEQY
>TRBV30|11
AARGEYNSPLH
>TRBV4-3|11
ASSQDDGETQY
>TRBV5-1|16
ASSLWWDASSGANVLT
>TRBV6-2/TRBV6-3|15
ASSYEARQGDKETQY
>TRBV29-1|11
SVGTGATGELF
>TRBV5-6|10
ASSGQRNTIY
>TRBV7-2|13
ASSLASGGTVEQF
>TRBV28|9
ASSFLFEQY
>TRBV24-1|16
ATSDLQGSGLNTGELF
>TRBV5-1|13
ASSLTNPRLNEQF
>TRBV6-2/TRBV6-3|14
ASSSRLMTGLNEQF
>TRBV6-2/TRBV6-3|15
ASSYWASGPSYNEQF
>TRBV18|12
ASSPGHNNQPQH
>TRBV7-2|13
ASSPDNNSGNTIY
>TRBV5-1|14
ASSLAPGQGAGEQY
>TRBV6-2/TRBV6-3|12
ASSYVGYYTEAF
>TRBV6-6|12
ASSEPGGVEKLF
>TRBV7-9|12
ASSFGQGNEKLF
>TRBV29-1|12
SAQRGLGTGELF
>TRBV7-9|12
ASRSRGPQETQY
>TRBV5-5|15
ASSLLHRGVTDTEAF
>TRBV13|14
ASSYPTGRSYNEQF
>TRBV19|14
ASSIVLISSYNEQF
>TRBV6-6|13
ASSYGAATPYGYT
>TRBV4-2|12
ASSPGQERTEAF
>TRBV5-8|11
ASSVTEGYEQY
>TRBV5-6|15
ASSLGHDRQVFYGYT
>TRBV7-9|14
ASSLFPLTMNTEAF
>TRBV7-6|16
ASPPLCQGRGTNEKLF
>TRBV7-6|13
ASSLRRGQGNEQF
>TRBV4-2|14
ASSQGDTARGETQY
>TRBV7-2|13
ASSFLIAATDTQY
>TRBV2|12
ASSDQLSGNTIY
>TRBV9|12
ASSSGQGVETQY
>TRBV3-1/TRBV3-2|14
ASSLAPAGRGNEQF
>TRBV7-3|13
ASSLSRDRTGELF
>TRBV7-9|10
ASSLTPDEQF
>TRBV4-2|14
ASSQALRPNRGPLH
>TRBV9|12
ASSPGQGVIPQH
>TRBV7-8|14
ASSLETAGGPGELF
>TRBV7-8|14
ASSLVSAGAIYEQY